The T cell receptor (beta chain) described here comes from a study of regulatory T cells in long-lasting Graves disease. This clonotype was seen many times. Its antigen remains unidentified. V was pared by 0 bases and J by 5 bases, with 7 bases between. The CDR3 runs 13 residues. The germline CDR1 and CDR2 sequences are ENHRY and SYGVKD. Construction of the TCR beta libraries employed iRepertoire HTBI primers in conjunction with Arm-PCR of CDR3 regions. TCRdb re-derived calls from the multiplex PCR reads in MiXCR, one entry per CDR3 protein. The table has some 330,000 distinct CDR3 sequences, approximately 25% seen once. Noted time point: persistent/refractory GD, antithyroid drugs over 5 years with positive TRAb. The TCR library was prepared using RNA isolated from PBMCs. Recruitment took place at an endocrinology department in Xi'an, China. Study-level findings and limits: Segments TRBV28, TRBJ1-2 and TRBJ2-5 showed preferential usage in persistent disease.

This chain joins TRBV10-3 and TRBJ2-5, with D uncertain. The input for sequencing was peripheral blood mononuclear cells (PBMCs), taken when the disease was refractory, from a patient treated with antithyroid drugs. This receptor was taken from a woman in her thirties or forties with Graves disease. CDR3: CAISESGGETQYF. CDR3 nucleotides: TGTGCCATCAGTGAGTCAGGCGGTGAGACCCAGTACTTC.